These 5 T cell receptor beta chains share one sample of origin, sequenced in a study of tissue T cells after allogeneic stem cell transplantation. TCRdb's table, derived via immunoSEQ multiplex PCR, lists solely in-frame clones and lacks some. The data hold 2,500 to 3,000 clones, with about 62% observed a single time. This research-autopsy study prospectively enrolled adult allogeneic hematopoietic cell transplant recipients with steroid-refractory graft-versus-host disease. The sequencing here drew on ascending colon tissue, taken at autopsy. The source is a male patient at least 60 years old with steroid-refractory graft-versus-host disease after an allogeneic stem cell transplant. Some T cells may possibly be graft donor cells.

To note about this clone: Other DNA sequences within the sample encode an identical CDR3. The rearrangement links TRBV27 to TRBJ2-3, with D perhaps TRBD2 (5 bases). CDR3 size: 14 residues. The V end lost 5 bases, the J end lost 4 bases, and 13 bases lay between the germline ends. Germline CDR1 is MNHEY and CDR2 is SMNVEV (reference sequence). CDR3 DNA: TGTGCCAGCAGTGCAACTAGTTGGGCAGATACGCAGTATTTT. Encoded protein: CASSATSWADTQYF.

V usage is TRBV27 and J usage is TRBJ2-3; D gene unclear. The CDR3 extends over 17 amino acids. Germline lookup yields CDR1 MNHEY and CDR2 SMNVEV (reference sequence). The germline V and J ends were trimmed by 3 bases and 0 bases, with 16 bases remaining between them. The CDR3 reads CASSLKGRRSSTDTQYF. In DNA form, the CDR3 reads TGTGCCAGCAGTTTGAAAGGTCGAAGGTCTAGCACAGATACGCAGTATTTT.

This clone was found a few times. The V call is TRBV13, the J call TRBJ2-1; perhaps TRBD1 as D (6 bases). The CDR3 is 20 residues long. The germline CDR1 and CDR2 sequences are PRHDT and FYEKMQ (reference sequence). Trimming stripped 0 bases from V and 5 bases from J, with 26 bases between. CDR3 in DNA: TGTGCCAGCAGCTTAGGCGCGAGATGGAGAACAGGGATCGGTCACAATGAGCAGTTCTTC. Translation: CASSLGARWRTGIGHNEQFF.

The V gene is TRBV7-3, the J gene TRBJ1-4; D gene unclear. V lost 5 bases, J lost 4 bases, and 8 bases lay in between. Germline-derived CDR1 and CDR2 are SGHTA and FQGTGA. The CDR3 length is 13 residues. CDR3 in amino acids: CASSTGINEKLFF. CDR3 bases: TGTGCCAGCAGCACGGGGATTAATGAAAAACTGTTTTTT.

V usage is TRBV4-3 and J usage is TRBJ1-1; no definite D call. The CDR3 contains 15 residues. Trimming took 4 bases from V and 3 from J, leaving 15 bases between them. The germline gives CDR1 LGHNA, CDR2 YSLEER. This CDR3 is CASSPRAGSHTEAFF. The CDR3 DNA reads TGCGCCAGCAGCCCACGGGCGGGAAGCCACACTGAAGCTTTCTTT.